A selection of T cell receptor beta chains follows, all from one sample in a study of CD4+ T cells in melanoma. Data came from immunoSEQ multiplex PCR; TCRdb stores just in-frame clones and leaves some out. The sample contains fewer than 15,000 clones, over 80% of which appear only once. Sequenced input: cells from a culture (not recorded whether cultured in vitro). Receptors originate from a human donor with melanoma. The CDR3 runs from the conserved cysteine through the conserved F or W. D genes are given only for firm matches. Expanded clones are given a class, and other clones once, few, many or no size at all.

v_gene	j_gene	abundance	d_gene	CDR3aa	CDR3nt
TRBV9	TRBJ2-7	-	TRBD2	CASPLAGGPSSYEQYF	TGTGCCAGCCCCCTAGCGGGGGGCCCAAGCTCCTACGAGCAGTACTTC
TRBV27	TRBJ1-2	-	-	CATRTPSNYGYTF	TGTGCCACTCGGACGCCATCTAACTATGGCTACACCTTC
TRBV5-1	TRBJ1-2	-	TRBD1	CASSLTGVNYGYTF	TGCGCCAGCAGCTTGACAGGGGTGAACTATGGCTACACCTTC
TRBV6-1	TRBJ1-5	-	TRBD1	CASSTTGAYNQPQHF	TGTGCCAGCAGTACGACAGGGGCCTACAATCAGCCCCAGCATTTT
TRBV19	TRBJ2-3	-	TRBD2	CASSMARTSLITDTQYF	TGTGCCAGTAGTATGGCAAGGACTAGCTTAATCACAGATACGCAGTATTTT
TRBV19	TRBJ1-2	-	TRBD1	CASSMLGTGVGYTF	TGTGCCAGTAGTATGCTGGGGACAGGGGTTGGCTACACCTTC
TRBV11-3	TRBJ1-6	-	-	CASSLEGANSPLHF	TGTGCCAGCAGCTTAGAGGGGGCCAATTCACCCCTCCACTTT
TRBV2	TRBJ2-3	-	TRBD2	CASSGVTGGGIDTQYF	TGTGCCAGCAGTGGGGTGACGGGGGGTGGTATCGATACGCAGTATTTT
TRBV2	TRBJ1-1	-	TRBD1	CASTEVTGYTEAFF	TGTGCCAGCACCGAAGTGACAGGGTACACTGAAGCTTTCTTT
TRBV11-2	TRBJ2-1	-	TRBD2	CASSVAGGPNEQFF	TGTGCCAGCAGCGTAGCGGGGGGACCCAATGAGCAGTTCTTC
TRBV14	TRBJ2-3	-	-	CASSQGGLSTDTQYF	TGTGCCAGCAGCCAGGGGGGGCTCAGCACAGATACGCAGTATTTT
TRBV5-1	TRBJ1-4	once	-	CARRPRQPGRKNEKLFF	TGCGCCAGACGACCAAGGCAACCGGGACGGAAAAATGAAAAACTGTTTTTT
TRBV9	TRBJ1-6	once	-	CASSRGDLRFPLHF	TGTGCCAGCAGCAGAGGGGATCTGAGATTCCCCCTCCACTTT
TRBV6-1	TRBJ1-6	-	TRBD1	CASKQGLPINSPLHF	TGTGCCAGCAAACAGGGGTTACCGATTAATTCACCCCTCCACTTT
TRBV5-1	TRBJ2-7	-	TRBD1	CASSATGTASPSYEQYF	TGCGCCAGCAGCGCTACCGGGACAGCCTCCCCTTCCTACGAGCAGTACTTC
TRBV5-4	TRBJ2-5	-	-	CASSFYQRTGTQYF	TGTGCCAGCAGCTTCTATCAACGCACCGGGACCCAGTACTTC
TRBV7-2	TRBJ1-6	-	-	CASSLLGANNSPLHF	TGTGCCAGCAGCTTATTGGGGGCTAATAATTCACCCCTCCACTTT
TRBV7-2	TRBJ2-1	-	TRBD2	CASSSGLVYNEQFF	TGTGCCAGCAGCTCGGGACTAGTATACAATGAGCAGTTCTTC
TRBV7-3	TRBJ2-2	-	TRBD1	CASSPRPGTGAGELFF	TGTGCCAGCAGCCCGCGTCCCGGGACAGGGGCCGGGGAGCTGTTTTTT
TRBV29-1	TRBJ2-5	-	-	CSGDRGGETQYF	TGCAGCGGTGACAGAGGCGGGGAGACCCAGTACTTC
TRBV7-3	TRBJ2-1	-	-	CASSLARTDNEQFF	TGTGCCAGCAGCCTGGCACGGACGGACAATGAGCAGTTCTTC
TRBV23-1	TRBJ2-7	-	TRBD1	CASRGEGDRDYEQYF	TGCGCCAGCAGGGGTGAGGGGGACAGGGACTACGAGCAGTACTTC
TRBV4-1	TRBJ2-7	-	-	CASSQVNFIPGYEQYF	TGCGCCAGCAGCCAAGTTAATTTCATCCCTGGCTACGAGCAGTACTTC
TRBV11-2	TRBJ2-5	-	TRBD2	CASSSRPPRGLVEETQYF	TGTGCCAGCAGCTCCCGCCCCCCCAGGGGACTAGTGGAAGAGACCCAGTACTTC
TRBV30	TRBJ2-2	-	TRBD2	CAWNGGTYTGELFF	TGTGCCTGGAACGGGGGGACCTACACCGGGGAGCTGTTTTTT
TRBV6-1	TRBJ2-3	-	-	CASSVRDTQYF	TGTGCCAGCAGTGTTCGTGATACGCAGTATTTT
TRBV6-5	TRBJ1-2	-	TRBD1	CASSTTGGIYGYTF	TGTGCCAGCAGTACAACAGGGGGTATTTATGGCTACACCTTC
TRBV7-2	TRBJ2-7	few	TRBD1	CASSVRDRTYEQYF	TGTGCCAGCAGCGTCCGGGACAGGACCTACGAGCAGTACTTC
TRBV7-9	TRBJ2-3	-	-	CASSLGGSVGTQYF	TGTGCCAGCAGCTTAGGGGGAAGTGTGGGTACGCAGTATTTT
TRBV7-3	TRBJ2-2	-	-	CASSPQPNRLGGELFF	TGTGCCAGCAGCCCCCAACCCAATCGGCTGGGCGGGGAGCTGTTTTTT
TRBV7-8	TRBJ2-5	-	TRBD2	CASSSPWGGPETQYF	TGTGCCAGCAGCTCACCCTGGGGGGGTCCGGAGACCCAGTACTTC
TRBV7-2	TRBJ2-2	few	-	CASSLDGLGTGELFF	TGTGCCAGCAGCTTAGATGGACTGGGTACCGGGGAGCTGTTTTTT
TRBV11-2	TRBJ1-1	-	-	CASSFTAYTEAFF	TGTGCCAGCAGCTTCACAGCATACACTGAAGCTTTCTTT
TRBV7-2	TRBJ2-1	-	-	CASSLAGTYNEQFF	TGTGCCAGCAGCTTAGCGGGGACCTACAATGAGCAGTTCTTC
TRBV5-1	TRBJ2-2	-	-	CASTGRGPVYTGELFF	TGCGCCAGCACTGGGCGGGGCCCCGTCTACACCGGGGAGCTGTTTTTT
TRBV2	TRBJ1-2	-	-	CASRGELWSPGYTF	TGTGCCAGCAGGGGAGAACTGTGGTCCCCTGGCTACACCTTC
TRBV2	TRBJ2-3	-	-	CASSPDSSTDTQYF	TGTGCCAGCAGTCCTGACAGCAGCACAGATACGCAGTATTTT
TRBV27	TRBJ2-7	once	-	CASSEDPRWDEQYF	TGTGCCAGCAGTGAAGACCCCCGGTGGGACGAGCAGTACTTC
TRBV2	TRBJ1-1	-	-	CASSERVDTEAFF	TGTGCCAGCAGTGAAAGGGTGGACACTGAAGCTTTCTTT
TRBV29-1	TRBJ1-1	-	-	CSVRLTMNTEAFF	TGCAGCGTTAGACTGACTATGAACACTGAAGCTTTCTTT
TRBV9	TRBJ2-7	-	TRBD1	CASSAPPGGGYEQYF	TGTGCCAGCAGCGCCCCTCCAGGGGGTGGGTACGAGCAGTACTTC
TRBV5-4	TRBJ2-2	-	-	CASRMRPYTGELFF	TGTGCCAGCAGAATGAGGCCGTACACCGGGGAGCTGTTTTTT
TRBV18	TRBJ2-1	-	TRBD2	CASSPLAGDYGEQFF	TGTGCCAGCTCACCACTAGCGGGGGATTACGGAGAGCAGTTCTTC
TRBV21-1	TRBJ1-2	-	-	CASSKGQGANYGYTF	TGTGCCAGCAGCAAAGGACAGGGGGCGAACTATGGCTACACCTTC
TRBV30	TRBJ1-3	-	-	CAWRLKGAGNTIYF	TGTGCCTGGAGACTTAAAGGAGCTGGAAACACCATATATTTT
TRBV7-3	TRBJ2-1	-	-	CASSPTPAGINEQFF	TGTGCCAGCAGCCCCACCCCGGCGGGGATAAATGAGCAGTTCTTC
TRBV2	TRBJ2-2	-	TRBD2	CASSQGGVRGGFSGELFF	TGTGCCAGCAGTCAGGGGGGGGTGCGGGGGGGCTTTTCCGGGGAGCTGTTTTTT
TRBV7-8	TRBJ1-6	-	TRBD1	CASSSQGTASPLHF	TGTGCCAGCAGCTCACAGGGGACGGCATCACCCCTCCACTTT
TRBV7-8	TRBJ2-1	-	-	CASSFKTAAYNEQFF	TGTGCCAGCAGCTTTAAGACGGCGGCGTACAATGAGCAGTTCTTC
TRBV5-1	TRBJ1-4	-	-	CASSLWVSEKLFF	TGCGCCAGCAGCTTATGGGTTTCTGAAAAACTGTTTTTT
TRBV5-1	TRBJ2-5	-	TRBD1	CASAGGRETQYF	TGCGCCAGCGCAGGGGGCAGGGAGACCCAGTACTTC
TRBV7-2	TRBJ2-1	once	TRBD2	CASSTFSGPYNEQFF	TGTGCCAGCAGCACCTTTAGCGGGCCATACAATGAGCAGTTCTTC
TRBV10-2	TRBJ1-1	-	-	CASRGGNTEAFF	TGCGCCAGTCGAGGGGGGAACACTGAAGCTTTCTTT
TRBV6-1	TRBJ2-1	-	-	CASSETGGVEQFF	TGTGCCAGCAGTGAGACTGGGGGCGTTGAGCAGTTCTTC
TRBV6-6	TRBJ2-3	-	-	CASSYGALNSDTQYF	TGTGCCAGCAGTTACGGTGCCCTTAACTCAGATACGCAGTATTTT
TRBV9	TRBJ1-5	-	TRBD1	CASSVGQGAYQPQHF	TGTGCCAGCAGCGTGGGACAGGGGGCATATCAGCCCCAGCATTTT